Shown below are 15 T cell receptor beta chains from a single sample sequenced in a study of cytomegalovirus exposure and HLA in healthy donors. The PCR used 60 Vbeta and 13 Jbeta primers. The table came from immunoSEQ multiplex PCR; TCRdb's copy has only in-frame clones and leaves some out. The sample has about 150,000 clones, 75% to 85% seen once; the top ten hold approximately 8%. The sequencing input was PBMCs. The receptor set was obtained from a man in his thirties or forties in good health and CMV-seropositive.

V and J are TRBV6-5 and TRBJ2-6, with TRBD1 matching 7 bases. The CDR3 extends over 15 amino acids. Germline V gene data show CDR1 as MNHEY and CDR2 as SVGAGI. The V and J ends lost 6 bases and 0 bases, in that order; junction bases with no gene match: 2. CDR3 loop: CASRRQGSGANVLTF. In DNA form, the CDR3 reads TGTGCCAGCAGAAGACAGGGCTCTGGGGCCAACGTCCTGACTTTC.

The chain employs TRBV30 and TRBJ2-3; tentative D call: TRBD2 (5 bases). CDR3 size: 10 residues. The germline gives CDR1 GTSNPN, CDR2 SVGIG (reference sequence). V lost 6 bases to trimming and J lost 5 bases, with 6 bases between them. CDR3 nucleotide sequence: TGTGCCTGCCGGGAAGATACGCAGTATTTT. This gives the protein CACREDTQYF. The complete variable domain, with remaining parts taken from reference TRBV30 and TRBJ2-3, reads SQTIHQWPATLVQPVGSPLSLECTVEGTSNPNLYWYRQAAGRGLQLLFYSVGIGQISSEVPQNLSASRPQDRQFILSSKKLLLSDSGFYLCACREDTQYFGPGTRLTVL.

This rearrangement joins TRBV15 to TRBJ1-1; TRBD1 might be the D (5 bases). Germline V CDR1 and CDR2: LNHNV, YYDKDF (reference sequence). The CDR3 consists of 15 residues. Trimming left V 0 bases short and J 5 bases short, with 13 bases between. The DNA for the CDR3 is TGTGCCACCAGCAGAGAGGGAGGGGTCCCAACTGAAGCTTTCTTT. The encoded protein is CATSREGGVPTEAFF.

The J gene is TRBJ1-4, the V gene TRBV18, with 8 bases matching TRBD1. Germline CDR1 KGHSH, CDR2 LQKENI. The CDR3 is made up of 13 amino acids. J lost 6 bases, V lost 4 bases, and 1 base had no gene match. CDR3 protein: CASSRGQDEKLFF. CDR3 in DNA: TGTGCCAGCTCACGGGGACAGGATGAAAAACTGTTTTTT.

The chain uses TRBV6-1 and TRBJ2-2; 12 nucleotides line up with TRBD1. J gave up 5 bases and V 7 bases, and 5 bases lay outside the gene matches. CDR3 length: 15 amino acids. Germline V gene sequence: CDR1 MNHNS, CDR2 SASEGT. The CDR3 coding sequence is TGTGCCAGCACCCCGGGACAGGGGGCTACCGGGGAGCTGTTTTTT. Protein product: CASTPGQGATGELFF.

This chain connects TRBV7-3 to TRBJ2-3; 8 bases line up with TRBD1. CDR1 and CDR2 (germline): SGHTA, FQGTGA. The V and J ends lost 8 bases and 3 bases, in that order; junction bases with no gene match: 13. There are 16 residues in the CDR3. The CDR3 DNA sequence: TGTGCCAGCGCTTCCGGAGGACAGGGTGGAACAGATACGCAGTATTTT. This translates into CASASGGQGGTDTQYF.

The chain couples TRBV27 to TRBJ2-7; 7 nucleotides align to TRBD1. Germline V CDR1 and CDR2: MNHEY, SMNVEV (reference sequence). This CDR3 spans 12 amino acids. V lost 6 bases and J lost 4; bases outside the gene matches: 3. CDR3 nucleotides: TGTGCCAGCAGACAGGGGCCTTACGAGCAGTACTTC. It is translated as CASRQGPYEQYF.

J is TRBJ1-3 and V is TRBV5-6; D perhaps matches TRBD1 (5 bases). Between the trimmed V and J ends, which lost 0 bases and 0 bases, there was a span of 7 bases. Germline lookup yields CDR1 SGHDT and CDR2 YYEEEE. The CDR3 has 15 residues. The CDR3 DNA reads TGTGCCAGCAGCTTGGGGGGCTTCTCTGGAAACACCATATATTTT. Translation: CASSLGGFSGNTIYF.

This clone has only one observation. V gene TRBV7-3 combines with J gene TRBJ1-3; D is ambiguous. CDR1 and CDR2 (germline): SGHTA, FQGTGA. V was shortened by 1 base and J by 0 bases, with 16 bases between the two germline ends. CDR3 length: 18 residues. In DNA form, the CDR3 reads TGTGCCAGCAGCTTAAGGGGAGCGGCGGCTAGCTCTGGAAACACCATATATTTT. Its translation is CASSLRGAAASSGNTIYF.

This chain joins TRBV19 and TRBJ1-5; D unresolved. The germline V gene encodes CDR1 LNHDA and CDR2 SQIVND (reference sequence). This CDR3 region has 14 residues. Trimming took 3 bases from V and 7 from J, leaving 13 bases between them. In DNA form, the CDR3 reads TGTGCCAGTAGTATGGGCCCCGCCAGACAGCCCCAGCATTTT. Protein sequence: CASSMGPARQPQHF. Full variable domain (outside the CDR3, taken from reference TRBV19 and TRBJ1-5): DGGITQSPKYLFRKEGQNVTLSCEQNLNHDAMYWYRQDPGQGLRLIYYSQIVNDFQKGDIAEGYSVSREKKESFPLTVTSAQKNPTAFYLCASSMGPARQPQHFGDGTRLSIL.

The chain links TRBV6-4 to TRBJ2-7, with TRBD1 identical over 10 bases. Germline assignment: CDR1 MRHNA and CDR2 SNTAGT. The CDR3 is 17 amino acids. J gave up 3 bases and V 1 base, and 9 bases lay outside the gene matches. CDR3 nucleotide sequence: TGTGCCAGCAGTGACTTAAGCGGGACAGGGGTAAACTACGAGCAGTACTTC. Translation: CASSDLSGTGVNYEQYF.

The gene calls are TRBV6-1 and TRBJ1-2; the match to TRBD1 covers 7 bases. The CDR3 is 13 amino acids. CDR1 and CDR2 (germline): MNHNS, SASEGT. Trimming cost V 4 bases and J 8 bases; bases outside gene matches: 7. Here the CDR3 DNA reads TGTGCCAGCAGTGGGGAGACAGGGATCGGCTACACCTTC. Translation gives CASSGETGIGYTF.

The CDR3 DNA is TGTGCCATCAATATAGTCGGGGAGCTGTTTTTT. Its translation is CAINIVGELFF. This chain connects TRBV10-3 to TRBJ2-2, with D unclear. Germline loops: CDR1 ENHRY, CDR2 SYGVKD. This CDR3 has 11 residues. V lost 7 bases and J lost 7, with 7 bases in between.

The chain is built from TRBV7-2 and TRBJ2-7, with 12 bases aligning to TRBD2. V was pared by 3 bases and J by 11 bases, with 8 bases of the junction left unmatched. Germline V gene data show CDR1 as SGHTA and CDR2 as FQGNSA. The CDR3 runs to 14 residues. For the CDR3, the DNA is TGTGCCAGCAGCTTGGGACTAGCGGGTGGGGACAAGTACTTC. Translation: CASSLGLAGGDKYF.

This chain connects TRBV18 to TRBJ2-7; TRBD1 aligns across 8 bases. CDR3 length equals 16 residues. Germline CDR1 KGHSH, CDR2 LQKENI. V was pared by 3 bases and J by 2 bases, with 9 bases of the junction left unmatched. The CDR3, as DNA: TGTGCCAGCTCACCGACCCCGGGACAGGTCACCTACGAGCAGTACTTC. Translated: CASSPTPGQVTYEQYF.